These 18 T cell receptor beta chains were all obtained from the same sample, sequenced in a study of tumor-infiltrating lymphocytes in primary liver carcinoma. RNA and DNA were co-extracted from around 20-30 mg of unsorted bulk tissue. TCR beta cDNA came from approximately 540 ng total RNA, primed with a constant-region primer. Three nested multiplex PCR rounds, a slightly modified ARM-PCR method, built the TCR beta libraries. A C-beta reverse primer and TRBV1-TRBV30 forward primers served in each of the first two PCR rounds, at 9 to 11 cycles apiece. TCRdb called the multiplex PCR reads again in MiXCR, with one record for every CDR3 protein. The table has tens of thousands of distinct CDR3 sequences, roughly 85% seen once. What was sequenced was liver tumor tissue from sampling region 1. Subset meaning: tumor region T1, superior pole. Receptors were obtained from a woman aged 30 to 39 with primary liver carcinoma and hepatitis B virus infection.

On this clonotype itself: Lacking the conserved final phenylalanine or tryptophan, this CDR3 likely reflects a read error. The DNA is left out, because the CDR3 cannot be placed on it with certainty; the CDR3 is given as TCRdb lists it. The CDR3 is CACSQQNTEALI. V is TRBV30 and J is TRBJ1-1. Ends included, the CDR3 has 12 residues. Per germline, CDR1 GTSNPN and CDR2 SVGIG (reference sequence).

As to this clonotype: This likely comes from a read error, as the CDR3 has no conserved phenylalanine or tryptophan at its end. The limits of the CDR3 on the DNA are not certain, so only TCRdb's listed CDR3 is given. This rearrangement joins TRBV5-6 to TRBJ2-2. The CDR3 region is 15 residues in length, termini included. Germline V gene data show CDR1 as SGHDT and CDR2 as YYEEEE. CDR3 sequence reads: CASSLAPRVTGELFY.

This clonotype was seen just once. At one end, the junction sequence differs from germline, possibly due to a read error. The CDR3: CTSSNPAASGSQTDKQYF. The CDR3 DNA sequence: TGTACCAGCAGTAACCCGGCGGCTAGCGGGAGTCAGACAGATAAGCAGTATTTT. V is TRBV5-4 and J is TRBJ2-3; 10 nucleotides match TRBD2. The CDR3 covers 18 residues. CDR1 and CDR2 (germline): SGHNT, YYREEE (reference sequence). The entire variable domain, with the rest obtained from reference TRBV5-4 and TRBJ2-3, is as follows: ETGVTQSPTHLIKTRGQQVTLRCSSQSGHNTVSWYQQALGQGPQFIFQYYREEENGRGNFPPRFSGLQFPNYSSELNVNALELDDSALYLCTSSNPAASGSQTDKQYFGPGTRLTVL.

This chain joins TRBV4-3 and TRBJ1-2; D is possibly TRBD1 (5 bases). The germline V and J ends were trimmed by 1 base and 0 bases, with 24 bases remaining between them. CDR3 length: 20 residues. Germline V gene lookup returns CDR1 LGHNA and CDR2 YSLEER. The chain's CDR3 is CASSQGEGRGRTATNYGYTF. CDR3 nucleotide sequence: TGCGCCAGCAGCCAAGGCGAAGGAAGGGGCAGGACCGCTACTAACTATGGCTACACCTTC.

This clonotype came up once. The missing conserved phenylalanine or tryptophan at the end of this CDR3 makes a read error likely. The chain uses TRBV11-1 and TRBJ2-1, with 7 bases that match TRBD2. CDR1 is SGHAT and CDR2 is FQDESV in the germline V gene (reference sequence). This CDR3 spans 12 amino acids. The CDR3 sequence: CVSSGTGRRQFL. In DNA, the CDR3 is TGTGTCAGCAGCGGGACGGGACGGAGACAGTTCCTC.

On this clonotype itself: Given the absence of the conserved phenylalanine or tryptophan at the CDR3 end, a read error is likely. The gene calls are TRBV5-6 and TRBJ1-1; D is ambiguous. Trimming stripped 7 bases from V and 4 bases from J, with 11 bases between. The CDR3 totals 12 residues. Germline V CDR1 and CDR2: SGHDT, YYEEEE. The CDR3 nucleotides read TGTGCCAGCTTCGTCGGTGCCACTGAAGCTTTCTAT. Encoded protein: CASFVGATEAFY.

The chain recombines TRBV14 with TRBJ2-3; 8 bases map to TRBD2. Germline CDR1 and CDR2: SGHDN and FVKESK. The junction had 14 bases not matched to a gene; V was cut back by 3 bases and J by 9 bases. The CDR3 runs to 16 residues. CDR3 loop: CASSQVQRESRETQYF. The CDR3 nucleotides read TGTGCCAGCAGCCAGGTTCAGCGGGAGAGCCGTGAAACGCAGTATTTT.

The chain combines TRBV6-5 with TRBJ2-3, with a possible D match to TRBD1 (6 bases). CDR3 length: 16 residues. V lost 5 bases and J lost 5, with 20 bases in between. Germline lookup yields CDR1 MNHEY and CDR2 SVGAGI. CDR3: CASSGRSGAHIDTQYF. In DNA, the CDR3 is TGTGCCAGCAGTGGCCGGTCAGGGGCACACATAGATACGCAGTATTTT.

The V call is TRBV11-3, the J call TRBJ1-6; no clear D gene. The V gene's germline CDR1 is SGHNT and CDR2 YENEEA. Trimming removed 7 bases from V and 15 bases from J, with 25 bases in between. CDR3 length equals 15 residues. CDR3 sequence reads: CASNFKWSYNSCLHF. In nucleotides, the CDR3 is TGTGCCAGCAACTTTAAGTGGAGCTATAATTCATGCCTCCACTTT.

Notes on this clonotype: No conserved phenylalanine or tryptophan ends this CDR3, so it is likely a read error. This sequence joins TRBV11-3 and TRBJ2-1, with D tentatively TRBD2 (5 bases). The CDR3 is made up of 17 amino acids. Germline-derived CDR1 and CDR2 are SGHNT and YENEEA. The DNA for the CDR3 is TGTGCCTGCAGCTTAGGCCTACTAGTGGGAGCCTACAATGAGCAGTTCTAC. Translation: CACSLGLLVGAYNEQFY.

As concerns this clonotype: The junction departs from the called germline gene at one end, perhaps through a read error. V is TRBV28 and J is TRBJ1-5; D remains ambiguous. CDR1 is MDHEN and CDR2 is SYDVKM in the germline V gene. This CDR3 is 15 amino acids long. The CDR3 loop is CVSSLQVWRDQPQHF. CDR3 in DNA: TGTGTCAGCAGTTTACAAGTTTGGAGGGATCAGCCCCAGCATTTT.

The chain's CDR3 is CASSPLEVRGEELFF. The DNA of the CDR3 is TGTGCCAGCAGCCCGCTGGAGGTGCGAGGCGAAGAACTGTTTTTT. This chain uses TRBV7-8 with TRBJ1-4; no firm D call. Trimming removed 5 bases from V and 12 bases from J, with 22 bases in between. CDR1 and CDR2 (germline): SGHVS, FQNEAQ. The CDR3 is made up of 15 amino acids.

The CDR3 sequence is CASSAGLAVIVDTQYF. The CDR3 region has the DNA TGTGCCAGTAGCGCGGGATTAGCGGTTATTGTTGATACGCAGTATTTT. The genes are TRBV11-2 and TRBJ2-3, with TRBD2 as a possible D gene (6 bases). V lost 9 bases, J lost 6 bases, and 25 bases lay in between. This CDR3 is built from 16 residues. Germline V gene lookup returns CDR1 SGHAT and CDR2 FQNNGV.

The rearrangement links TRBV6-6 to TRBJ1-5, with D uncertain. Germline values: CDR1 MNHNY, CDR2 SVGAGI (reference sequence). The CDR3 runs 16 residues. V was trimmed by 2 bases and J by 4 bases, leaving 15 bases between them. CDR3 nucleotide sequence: TGTGCCAGCAGTTACCGAGTAGAGTATTGGAATCAGCCCCAGCATTTT. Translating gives CASSYRVEYWNQPQHF.

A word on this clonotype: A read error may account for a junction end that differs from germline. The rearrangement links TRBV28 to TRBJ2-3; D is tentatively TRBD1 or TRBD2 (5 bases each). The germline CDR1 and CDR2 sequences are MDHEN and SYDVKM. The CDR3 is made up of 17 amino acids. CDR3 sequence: CAGSPGKGRVNENTQYF. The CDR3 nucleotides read TGTGCCGGCAGCCCAGGGAAGGGGAGAGTTAACGAAAATACGCAGTATTTT.

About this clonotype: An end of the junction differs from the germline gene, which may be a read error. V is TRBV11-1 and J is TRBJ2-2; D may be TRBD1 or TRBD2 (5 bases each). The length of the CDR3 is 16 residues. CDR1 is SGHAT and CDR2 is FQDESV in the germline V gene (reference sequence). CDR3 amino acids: CVSSLVGDTNTGELFF. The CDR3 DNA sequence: TGTGTCAGCAGCTTAGTGGGGGATACGAACACCGGGGAGTTGTTTTTT.

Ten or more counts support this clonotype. The CDR3 protein is CATSGRAGKGTGELFF. The CDR3 DNA follows: TGTGCCACCAGCGGACGAGCGGGAAAGGGGACCGGGGAGCTGTTTTTT. V and J are TRBV15 and TRBJ2-2; 7 bases are a match to TRBD2. The V segment lost 5 bases and the J segment 5 bases; nucleotides outside the gene matches: 11. Germline V CDR1 and CDR2: LNHNV, YYDKDF (reference sequence). The CDR3 contains 16 residues. Combining the CDR3 with reference TRBV15 and TRBJ2-2 gives the whole variable domain DAMVIQNPRYQVTQFGKPVTLSCSQTLNHNVMYWYQQKSSQAPKLLFHYYDKDFNNEADTPDNFQSRRPNTSFCFLDIRSPGLGDTAMYLCATSGRAGKGTGELFFGEGSRLTVL.

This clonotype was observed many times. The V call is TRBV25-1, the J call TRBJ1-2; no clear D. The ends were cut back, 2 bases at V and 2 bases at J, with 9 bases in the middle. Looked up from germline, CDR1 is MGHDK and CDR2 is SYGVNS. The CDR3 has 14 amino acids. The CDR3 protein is CASSEAARNYGYTF. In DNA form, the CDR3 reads TGTGCCAGCAGTGAAGCCGCCAGAAACTATGGCTACACCTTC.